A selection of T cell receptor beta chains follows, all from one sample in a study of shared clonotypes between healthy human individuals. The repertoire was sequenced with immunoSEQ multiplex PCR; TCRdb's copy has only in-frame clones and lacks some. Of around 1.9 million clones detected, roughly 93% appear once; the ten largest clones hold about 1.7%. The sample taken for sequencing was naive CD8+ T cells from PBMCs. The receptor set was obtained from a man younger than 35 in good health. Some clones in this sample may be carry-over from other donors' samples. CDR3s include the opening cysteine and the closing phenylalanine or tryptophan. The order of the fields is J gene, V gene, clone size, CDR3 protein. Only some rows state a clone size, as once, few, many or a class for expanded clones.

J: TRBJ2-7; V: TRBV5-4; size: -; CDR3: CASSWGREQYF
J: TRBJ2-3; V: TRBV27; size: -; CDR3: CATLSSSFPLADSTDTQYF
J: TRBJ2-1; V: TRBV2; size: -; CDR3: CASSEGGTRTTNEQFF
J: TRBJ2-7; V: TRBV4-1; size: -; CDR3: CASSLSGGYEQYF
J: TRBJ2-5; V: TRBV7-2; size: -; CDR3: CASSLFSGRQTQYF
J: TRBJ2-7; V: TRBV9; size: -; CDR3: CASSVGGDYYEQYF
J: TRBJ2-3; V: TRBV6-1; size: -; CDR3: CASSEGGWNTDTQYF
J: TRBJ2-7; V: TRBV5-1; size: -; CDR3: CASSSLGGVGYYEQYF
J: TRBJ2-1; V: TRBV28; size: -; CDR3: CASTPGLPYNEQFF
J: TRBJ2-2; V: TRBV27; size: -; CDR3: CASSLIGGTPEGAGELFF
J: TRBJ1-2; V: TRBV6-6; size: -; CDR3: CASTQGSAPYGYTF
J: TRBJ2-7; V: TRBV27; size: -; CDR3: CASSLAGEVGSQYF
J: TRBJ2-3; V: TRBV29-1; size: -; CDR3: CSVEFRQTIWGTDTQYF
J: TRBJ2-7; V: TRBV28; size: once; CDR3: CASSFSQGISYEQYF
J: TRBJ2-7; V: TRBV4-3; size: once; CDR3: CASSQDLVVAGGEQYF
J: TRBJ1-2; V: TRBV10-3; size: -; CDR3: CAISEMIRPTSNYGYTF
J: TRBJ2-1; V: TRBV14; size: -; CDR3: CASSQGGLAGPEGQFF
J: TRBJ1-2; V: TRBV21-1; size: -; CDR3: CASHIQDHNYGYTF
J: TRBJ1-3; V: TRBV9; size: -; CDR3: CASSNLGTGNTIYF